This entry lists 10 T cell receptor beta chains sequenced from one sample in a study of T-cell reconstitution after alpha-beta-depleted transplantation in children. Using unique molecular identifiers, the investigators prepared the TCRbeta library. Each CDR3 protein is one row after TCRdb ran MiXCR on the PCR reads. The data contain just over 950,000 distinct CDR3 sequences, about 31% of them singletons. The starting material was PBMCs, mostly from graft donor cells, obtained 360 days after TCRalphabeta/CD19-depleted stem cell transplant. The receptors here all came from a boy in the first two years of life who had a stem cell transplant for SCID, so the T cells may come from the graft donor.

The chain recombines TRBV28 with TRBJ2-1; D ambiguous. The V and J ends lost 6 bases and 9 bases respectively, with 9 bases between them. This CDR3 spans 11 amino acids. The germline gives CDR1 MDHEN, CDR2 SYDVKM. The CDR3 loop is CASRLLSEQFF. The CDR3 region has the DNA TGTGCCAGCAGGCTGCTCAGTGAGCAGTTCTTC.

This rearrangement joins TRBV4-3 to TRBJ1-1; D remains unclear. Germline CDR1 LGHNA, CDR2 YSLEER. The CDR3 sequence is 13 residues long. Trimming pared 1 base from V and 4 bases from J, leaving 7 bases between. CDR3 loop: CASSQGVTTEAFF. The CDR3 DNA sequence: TGCGCCAGCAGCCAAGGGGTAACCACTGAAGCTTTCTTT.

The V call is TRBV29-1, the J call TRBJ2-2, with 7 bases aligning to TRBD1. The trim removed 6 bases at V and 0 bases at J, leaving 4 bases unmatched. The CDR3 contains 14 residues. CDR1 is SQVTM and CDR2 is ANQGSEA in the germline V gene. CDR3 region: CSVAGTANTGELFF. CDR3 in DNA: TGCAGCGTCGCCGGGACAGCGAACACCGGGGAGCTGTTTTTT.

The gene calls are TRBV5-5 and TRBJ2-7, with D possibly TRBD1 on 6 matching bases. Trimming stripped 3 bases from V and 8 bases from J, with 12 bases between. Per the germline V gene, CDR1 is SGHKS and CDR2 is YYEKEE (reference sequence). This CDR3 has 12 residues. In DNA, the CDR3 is TGTGCCAGCAGCTGGAACAGGGACCAGCAGTACTTC. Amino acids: CASSWNRDQQYF.

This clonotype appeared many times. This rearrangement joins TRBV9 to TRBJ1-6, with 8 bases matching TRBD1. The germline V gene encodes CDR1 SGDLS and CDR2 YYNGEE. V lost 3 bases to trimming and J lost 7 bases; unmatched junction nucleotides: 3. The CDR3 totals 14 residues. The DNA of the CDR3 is TGTGCCAGCAGCGAGAGACAGGGGAATTCACCCCTCCACTTT. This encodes CASSERQGNSPLHF.

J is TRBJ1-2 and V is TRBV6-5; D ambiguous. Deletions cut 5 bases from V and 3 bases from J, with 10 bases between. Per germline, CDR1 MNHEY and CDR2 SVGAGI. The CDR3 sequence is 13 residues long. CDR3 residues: CASSPQMYYGYTF. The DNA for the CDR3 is TGTGCCAGCAGTCCACAGATGTACTATGGCTACACCTTC.

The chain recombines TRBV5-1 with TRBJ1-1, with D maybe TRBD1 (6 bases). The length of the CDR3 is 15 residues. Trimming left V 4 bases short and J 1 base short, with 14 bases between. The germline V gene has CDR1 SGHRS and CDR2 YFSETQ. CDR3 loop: CASSLMTGTNTEAFF. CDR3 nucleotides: TGCGCCAGCAGCCTTATGACAGGAACGAACACTGAAGCTTTCTTT.

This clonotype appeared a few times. CDR3 in DNA: TGCGCCAGCAGCCGTTCGGGAAAAACTCAAGAGACCCAGTACTTC. Amino acids: CASSRSGKTQETQYF. V usage is TRBV4-3 and J usage is TRBJ2-5; D possibly corresponds to TRBD2 (5 bases). The CDR3 is 15 residues long. V was trimmed by 4 bases and J by 2 bases, leaving 14 bases between them. The germline gives CDR1 LGHNA, CDR2 YSLEER.

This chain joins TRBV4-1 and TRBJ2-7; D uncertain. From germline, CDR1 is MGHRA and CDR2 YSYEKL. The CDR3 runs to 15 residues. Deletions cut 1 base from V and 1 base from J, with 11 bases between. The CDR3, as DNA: TGCGCCAGCAGCCAAGTGGGGATACGGTCCTACGAGCAGTACTTC. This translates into CASSQVGIRSYEQYF.

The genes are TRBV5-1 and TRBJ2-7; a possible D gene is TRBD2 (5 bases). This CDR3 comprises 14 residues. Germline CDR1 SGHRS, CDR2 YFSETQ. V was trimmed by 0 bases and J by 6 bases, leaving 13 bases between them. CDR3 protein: CASSLGAEAGEQYF. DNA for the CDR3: TGCGCCAGCAGCTTGGGGGCTGAGGCGGGCGAGCAGTACTTC.